This T cell receptor beta chain was captured in a study of blood T cell repertoires in COVID-19. Study at large: The samples span acute and convalescent COVID-19 from the United States, Italy and Spain. From T cells, B-cell-depleted T cells, or PBMCs came the material, which was cDNA or gDNA.

Germline values: CDR1 LGHDT, CDR2 YNNKEL (reference sequence). V was clipped by 1 base and J by 12 bases; unmatched bases: 0. This CDR3 has 11 amino acids. As originally analysed: Researchers report that nucleated cell counts were estimated from reference gene primer amplification. Clones were sequenced by immunoSEQ multiplex PCR, and TCRdb holds only the in-frame ones, with some missing. V, J and clone size are taken as reported in that table, and D and trimming were inferred from the DNA itself. The sample lists about 60,000 clones, about 90% occurring once. The source material was peripheral blood. This sequence joins TRBV3-1 (or the pseudogene TRBV3-2) and TRBJ2-1, with 7 bases identical to TRBD2. The sequence was collected from a woman at least 80 years old with active COVID-19. In DNA, the CDR3 is TGTGCCAGCAGCCAAGGGGGGGGGCAGTTCTTC. Its protein is CASSQGGGQFF.